One sample yielded the 31 T cell receptor beta chains listed below, sequenced in a study of CD8 T cells in ankylosing spondylitis. Via MiXCR, TCRdb re-called the 5' RACE reads, giving one row per CDR3 protein. This sample has 250,000 to 350,000 distinct CDR3 sequences; roughly 20% occur once, and the top ten carry 3.5%. Sequencing input: blood, either unsorted or a sorted T cell fraction (not recorded which). All receptors come from a female donor with ankylosing spondylitis or in good health (not recorded which).

This clonotype has a handful of counts. This chain links TRBV12-3 or TRBV12-4 with TRBJ2-7; 11 bases are a match to TRBD2. The length of the CDR3 is 15 residues. After removal of 6 bases from V and 2 bases from J, the junction contained 6 bases not matched to a gene. In nucleotides, the CDR3 is TGTGCCAGCAGACTGGCACTAGCGGGAGCCTACGAGCAGTACTTC. It encodes CASRLALAGAYEQYF.

This clonotype showed up just a few times. CDR3 amino acids: CASTLWPGKESPLHF. CDR3 DNA sequence: TGTGCCAGCACTTTATGGCCAGGGAAGGAATCACCCCTCCACTTT. The chain couples TRBV6-5 to TRBJ1-6; D possibly corresponds to TRBD1 (5 bases). Trimming left V 7 bases short and J 10 bases short, with 20 bases between. Looked up from germline, CDR1 is MNHEY and CDR2 is SVGAGI. The CDR3 is 15 residues long.

This clonotype was observed a handful of times. This rearrangement joins TRBV7-6 to TRBJ2-2, with D perhaps TRBD1 or TRBD2 (6 bases each). In germline, CDR1 is SGHVS, CDR2 FNYEAQ. The CDR3 sequence is 15 residues long. V lost 2 bases to trimming and J lost 7 bases, with 14 bases between them. This chain's CDR3 is CASSLTQGLGGELFF. CDR3 DNA sequence: TGTGCCAGCAGCTTAACACAGGGACTTGGCGGGGAGCTGTTTTTT.

J is TRBJ1-5 and V is TRBV29-1; the D is unclear. This CDR3 is 13 amino acids long. V was cut by 4 bases and J by 4 bases, with 11 bases left in between. From germline, CDR1 is SQVTM and CDR2 ANQGSEA. The CDR3 DNA follows: TGCAGCGTTGGTGGCAGTCTAAATCAGCCCCAGCATTTT. It encodes CSVGGSLNQPQHF. Supplemented by reference TRBV29-1 and TRBJ1-5, the full variable domain reads SAVISQKPSRDICQRGTSLTIQCQVDSQVTMMFWYRQQPGQSLTLIATANQGSEATYESGFVIDKFPISRPNLTFSTLTVSNMSPEDSSIYLCSVGGSLNQPQHFGDGTRLSIL.

This clonotype was counted only a few times. The J gene is TRBJ1-1, the V gene TRBV10-3; no clear D gene. The CDR3 length is 12 residues. The ends were cut back, 9 bases at V and 4 bases at J, with 12 bases in the middle. Germline lookup yields CDR1 ENHRY and CDR2 SYGVKD. In DNA form, the CDR3 reads TGTGCCATTGGACTCCCGGGCACTGAAGCTTTCTTT. Amino acid sequence: CAIGLPGTEAFF.

As DNA, the CDR3 is TGTGCCAGCAGCTCGGGGGGGAAGTACATTCAGTACTTC. Encoded protein: CASSSGGKYIQYF. V and J are TRBV7-6 and TRBJ2-4; 8 bases match TRBD2. V shed 4 bases and J 8 bases; nucleotides not matched to a gene: 4. The CDR3 is made up of 13 amino acids. The germline V gene encodes CDR1 SGHVS and CDR2 FNYEAQ.

This clonotype has just a few counts. CDR3 DNA: TGTGCCAGCAGTTACTTTTCAAGGCGGAATAGCAATCAGCCCCAGCATTTT. Amino acids: CASSYFSRRNSNQPQHF. This rearrangement joins TRBV6-5 to TRBJ1-5; D unresolved. Trimming stripped 1 base from V and 0 bases from J, with 13 bases between. Germline V CDR1 and CDR2: MNHEY, SVGAGI. The CDR3 spans 17 residues.

On this clonotype itself: The junction departs from germline at one end; a sequencing error may be responsible. The chain carries TRBV2 and TRBJ2-7, with D perhaps being TRBD1 or TRBD2 (6 bases each). Germline V gene data show CDR1 as SNHLY and CDR2 as FYNNEI. The CDR3 is 14 amino acids. The DNA of the CDR3 is TGTGCCAGCAGCGAAGGGGGGTGGGTGAGAGAGCAGTACTTC. Translated: CASSEGGWVREQYF. Together with reference TRBV2 and TRBJ2-7, the CDR3 gives the full variable domain: EPEVTQTPSHQVTQMGQEVILRCVPISNHLYFYWYRQILGQKVEFLVSFYNNEISEKSEIFDDQFSVERPDGSNFTLKIRSTKLEDSAMYFCASSEGGWVREQYFGPGTRLTVT.

This clonotype was counted between two and nine times. This chain uses TRBV10-3 with TRBJ2-3, with D unclear. The V gene lost 7 bases and the J gene lost 1 base, with 9 bases spanning the gap. The germline gives CDR1 ENHRY, CDR2 SYGVKD. The CDR3 length is 13 residues. CDR3 DNA: TGTGCCATCACGTTTGATCGCACAGATACGCAGTATTTT. It encodes CAITFDRTDTQYF.

This chain links TRBV28 with TRBJ2-5; 7 bases line up with TRBD2. The length of the CDR3 is 16 residues. CDR1 is MDHEN and CDR2 is SYDVKM in the germline V gene. Trimming took 3 bases from V and 4 from J; bases not matched to a gene: 11. CDR3 bases: TGTGCCAGCAGTTTCTACGGGAGGACGTCGAGAGAGACCCAGTACTTC. It codes for CASSFYGRTSRETQYF.

This clonotype was counted many times. J is TRBJ2-2 and V is TRBV4-3, with TRBD2 matching over 8 bases. CDR3 length: 15 residues. Germline CDR1 and CDR2: LGHNA and YSLEER. The trim removed 1 base at V and 5 bases at J, leaving 3 bases unmatched. The CDR3 coding sequence is TGCGCCAGCAGCCAAGTGGGGACTAGGACCGGGGAGCTGTTTTTT. Translated: CASSQVGTRTGELFF.

This clonotype was counted at least ten times. The chain combines TRBV12-3 or TRBV12-4 with TRBJ2-1; a weak D match, TRBD2 (6 bases). The CDR3 is 13 residues long. V was trimmed by 4 bases and J by 9 bases, leaving 13 bases between them. This CDR3 is CASSYGGYGEQFF. CDR3 in DNA: TGTGCCAGCAGTTATGGAGGGTATGGTGAGCAGTTCTTC.

This chain links TRBV20-1 with TRBJ2-1; TRBD2 matches at 11 bases. CDR1 is DFQATT, CDR2 SNEGSKA, per germline (reference sequence). The junction had 2 bases not matched to a gene; V was cut back by 3 bases and J by 7 bases. There are 13 residues in the CDR3. Written as DNA, the CDR3 is TGCAGTGCTAGGGCTAGCGGGAGGAATGAGCAGTTCTTC. It yields the protein CSARASGRNEQFF.

This clonotype was counted only a few times. The rearrangement joins TRBV20-1 to TRBJ2-7; 9 bases align to TRBD2. The V and J ends lost 5 bases and 4 bases, in that order; junction bases with no gene match: 9. Germline CDR1 is DFQATT and CDR2 is SNEGSKA (reference sequence). This CDR3 contains 14 residues. The CDR3 DNA reads as TGCAGTGCTTTTAGCGGGAGCGGGGGGTACGAGCAGTACTTC. Residues: CSAFSGSGGYEQYF.

The CDR3 coding sequence is TGTGCCAGCAGTGATGGGCCAGCACCAGATACGCAGTATTTT. This encodes CASSDGPAPDTQYF. V usage is TRBV6-1 and J usage is TRBJ2-3; unclear D gene. The germline V gene has CDR1 MNHNS and CDR2 SASEGT. The CDR3 consists of 14 residues. The V end lost 3 bases, the J end lost 4 bases, and 11 bases lay between the germline ends.

Ten or more counts support this clonotype. The J gene is TRBJ2-1, the V gene TRBV13; D ambiguous. Germline V gives CDR1 PRHDT, CDR2 FYEKMQ (reference sequence). Trimming removed 5 bases from V and 6 bases from J, with 14 bases in between. The CDR3 is made up of 14 amino acids. CDR3 coding DNA: TGTGCCAGCAGCAACGGTGCTAGTCGCAATGAGCAGTTCTTC. Translated, it gives CASSNGASRNEQFF.

This clonotype was detected only a few times. V and J are TRBV28 and TRBJ1-4; D remains unclear. The V end lost 4 bases, the J end lost 8 bases, and 11 bases lay between the germline ends. This CDR3 contains 13 residues. CDR1 and CDR2 (germline): MDHEN, SYDVKM. CDR3 protein: CASSSARNEKLFF. The CDR3 DNA sequence: TGTGCCAGCAGTTCGGCCCGCAACGAAAAACTGTTTTTT. The full variable domain, with the rest looked up from reference TRBV28 and TRBJ1-4, is DVKVTQSSRYLVKRTGEKVFLECVQDMDHENMFWYRQDPGLGLRLIYFSYDVKMKEKGDIPEGYSVSREKKERFSLILESASTNQTSMYLCASSSARNEKLFFGSGTQLSVL.

The sample holds a few counts of this clonotype. The chain has TRBV27 and TRBJ2-3; D is perhaps TRBD2 (6 bases). The CDR3 has 15 residues. The germline CDR1 and CDR2 sequences are MNHEY and SMNVEV (reference sequence). V lost 5 bases and J 2 bases, leaving 14 bases between the germline ends. The CDR3 sequence: CASSILTSPTDTQYF. The CDR3 DNA is TGTGCCAGCAGTATTCTTACTAGCCCCACAGATACGCAGTATTTT.

The rearrangement links TRBV12-3 or TRBV12-4 to TRBJ2-3; 10 nucleotides line up with TRBD2. This CDR3 comprises 17 residues. With V trimmed by 4 bases and J by 6 bases, 13 bases remained unmatched. The CDR3: CASSSEPIAGGGDTQYF. DNA of the CDR3: TGTGCCAGCAGTTCCGAACCTATAGCGGGAGGTGGGGATACGCAGTATTTT.

Worth noting for this clonotype: One end of the junction fails to match germline, which may point to a read error. The CDR3 region has the DNA TGCGCCACCACCCGTACTGGCACTGATACGCAGTATTTT. Translation gives CATTRTGTDTQYF. The chain carries TRBV5-1 and TRBJ2-3; no clear D. Germline assignment: CDR1 SGHRS and CDR2 YFSETQ. The length of the CDR3 is 13 residues.

The sample holds a few counts of this clonotype. The chain links TRBV6-1 to TRBJ2-2; D might be TRBD1 (6 bases). Per the germline V gene, CDR1 is MNHNS and CDR2 is SASEGT. The CDR3 runs 15 residues. The V end was cut by 7 bases, the J end by 4 bases, with 16 bases between. The CDR3 nucleotides read TGTGCCAGCAAAGGGGGAACAGGCGTCACCGGGGAGCTGTTTTTT. Translation: CASKGGTGVTGELFF.

This clonotype was counted only a few times. The chain recombines TRBV20-1 with TRBJ2-5, with D perhaps TRBD1 (5 bases). Germline assignment: CDR1 DFQATT and CDR2 SNEGSKA (reference sequence). The length of the CDR3 is 15 residues. CDR3 region: CSCDGQGPRWETQYF. In nucleotides, the CDR3 is TGCAGCTGCGATGGGCAGGGCCCCCGTTGGGAGACCCAGTACTTC.

The V call is TRBV7-8, the J call TRBJ2-1; 8 positions agree with TRBD2. Germline V gives CDR1 SGHVS, CDR2 FQNEAQ. J gave up 5 bases and V 5 bases, and 14 bases lay outside the gene matches. The CDR3 has 17 amino acids. The CDR3 nucleotides are TGTGCCAGCAGCCCTTCCCGAACGGAACTAGCGGACAATGAGCAGTTCTTC. It translates to CASSPSRTELADNEQFF. Filled out from reference TRBV7-8 and TRBJ2-1, the complete variable domain reads GAGVSQSPRYKVAKRGQDVALRCDPISGHVSLFWYQQALGQGPEFLTYFQNEAQLDKSGLPSDRFFAERPEGSVSTLKIQRTQQEDSAVYLCASSPSRTELADNEQFFGPGTRLTVL.

Many counts were recorded for this clonotype. The rearrangement links TRBV29-1 to TRBJ1-1; no firm D call. Germline V lookup: CDR1 SQVTM, CDR2 ANQGSEA. V lost 7 bases to trimming and J lost 1 base, with 10 bases between them. CDR3 size: 12 residues. CDR3 residues: CSAEAQNTEAFF. The CDR3 nucleotides are TGCAGCGCCGAAGCACAGAACACTGAAGCTTTCTTT.

The chain joins TRBV14 to TRBJ2-1; 8 bases map to TRBD2. Trimming removed 4 bases from V and 2 bases from J; junction bases left unmatched: 4. CDR3 length: 15 amino acids. Germline V gives CDR1 SGHDN, CDR2 FVKESK. The CDR3 coding sequence is TGTGCCAGCAGCCGAATAGCGGGGACCTACAATGAGCAGTTCTTC. This sequence encodes CASSRIAGTYNEQFF. Together with reference TRBV14 and TRBJ2-1, the CDR3 gives the full variable domain: EAGVTQFPSHSVIEKGQTVTLRCDPISGHDNLYWYRRVMGKEIKFLLHFVKESKQDESGMPNNRFLAERTGGTYSTLKVQPAELEDSGVYFCASSRIAGTYNEQFFGPGTRLTVL.

The chain has TRBV20-1 and TRBJ2-7; unclear D gene. The length of the CDR3 is 11 residues. The germline gives CDR1 DFQATT, CDR2 SNEGSKA (reference sequence). V lost 6 bases and J lost 9, with 15 bases in between. This chain's CDR3 is CSARLSYRQYF. The CDR3 region has the DNA TGCAGTGCGAGGCTGAGCTACCGGCAGTACTTC.

Only a few counts were recorded for this clonotype. The chain joins TRBV19 to TRBJ2-1; 10 bases map to TRBD2. CDR1 and CDR2 (germline): LNHDA, SQIVND (reference sequence). The CDR3 is 15 amino acids. The ends lost 7 bases at V and 1 base at J; junction bases unmatched: 4. The CDR3 DNA sequence: TGTGCCAGTACCACTAGCGGGGCATCCTACAATGAGCAGTTCTTC. Protein: CASTTSGASYNEQFF.

CDR3 coding DNA: TGTGCCATCTCTGCCCACAGGTCCCAAGAGACCCAGTACTTC. It translates to CAISAHRSQETQYF. The chain couples TRBV10-3 to TRBJ2-5; D is possibly TRBD1 (5 bases). CDR3 length: 14 residues. Trimming left V 8 bases short and J 1 base short, with 14 bases between. Germline V CDR1 and CDR2: ENHRY, SYGVKD.

The J gene is TRBJ2-3, the V gene TRBV4-3; D is unclear. The CDR3 is 15 residues long. Looked up from germline, CDR1 is LGHNA and CDR2 is YSLEER. With 4 bases removed from V and 0 bases from J, the gap between germline ends came to 11 bases. Here the CDR3 DNA reads TGCGCCAGCAGCCTAGGGTCCTTTAGCACAGATACGCAGTATTTT. Encoded protein: CASSLGSFSTDTQYF.

A note on this clonotype: Mismatch with germline at one junction end may stem from a read error. V gene TRBV4-3 combines with J gene TRBJ2-1; D call uncertain. CDR3 size: 18 residues. Germline V gene lookup returns CDR1 LGHNA and CDR2 YSLEER. CDR3 coding DNA: TGCGCCAGCAGCCAAGATCACGCCCCGCGCCCTTGGGTCAATAAGCAGTTCTTC. This sequence encodes CASSQDHAPRPWVNKQFF.

The rearrangement links TRBV12-3 or TRBV12-4 to TRBJ2-7; maybe TRBD1 (6 bases). The CDR3 length is 14 residues. V lost 6 bases and J 3 bases, leaving 15 bases between the germline ends. The CDR3 sequence is CASRRQVPLYEQYF. The CDR3 nucleotides read TGTGCCAGCAGGAGACAGGTACCCCTCTACGAGCAGTACTTC.